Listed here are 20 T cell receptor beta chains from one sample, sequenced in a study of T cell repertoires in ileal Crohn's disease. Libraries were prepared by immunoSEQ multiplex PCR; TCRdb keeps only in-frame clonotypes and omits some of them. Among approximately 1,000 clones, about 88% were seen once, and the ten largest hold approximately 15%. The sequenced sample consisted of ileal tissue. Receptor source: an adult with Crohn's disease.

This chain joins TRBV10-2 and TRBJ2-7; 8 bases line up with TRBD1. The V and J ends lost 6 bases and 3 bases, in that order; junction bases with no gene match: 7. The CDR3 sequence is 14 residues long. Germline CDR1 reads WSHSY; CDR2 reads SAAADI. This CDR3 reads CASRRGQGDYEQYF. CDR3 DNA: TGCGCCAGCAGGCGAGGACAGGGCGACTACGAGCAGTACTTC.

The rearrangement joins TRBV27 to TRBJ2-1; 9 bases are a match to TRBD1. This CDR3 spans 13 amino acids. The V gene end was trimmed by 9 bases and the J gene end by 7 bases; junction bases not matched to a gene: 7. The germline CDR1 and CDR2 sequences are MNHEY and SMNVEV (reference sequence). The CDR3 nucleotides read TGTGCCAGTACAGGGGGCTGGGGTAATGAGCAGTTCTTC. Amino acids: CASTGGWGNEQFF.

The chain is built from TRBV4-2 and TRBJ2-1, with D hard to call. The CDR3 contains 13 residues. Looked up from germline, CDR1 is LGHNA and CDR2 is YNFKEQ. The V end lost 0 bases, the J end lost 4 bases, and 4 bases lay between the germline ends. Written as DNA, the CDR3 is TGTGCCAGCAGCCAAGATCTTTACAATGAGCAGTTCTTC. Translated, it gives CASSQDLYNEQFF.

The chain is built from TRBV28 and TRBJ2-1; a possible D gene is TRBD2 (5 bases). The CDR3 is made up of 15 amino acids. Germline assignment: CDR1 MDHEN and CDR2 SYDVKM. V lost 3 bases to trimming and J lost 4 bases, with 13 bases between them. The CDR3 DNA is TGTGCCAGCAGTTTCGGATTCGGGGATTACAATGAGCAGTTCTTC. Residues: CASSFGFGDYNEQFF.

CDR3 sequence (DNA): TGTGCCAGCAGTCTTAATAGGGGAGCGGGAGGGACAGATACGCAGTATTTT. Amino acids: CASSLNRGAGGTDTQYF. The rearrangement links TRBV5-4 to TRBJ2-3, with 10 nucleotides matching TRBD2. The V gene's germline CDR1 is SGHNT and CDR2 YYREEE (reference sequence). With 5 bases clipped from V and 3 bases from J, the junction kept 12 bases outside the gene matches. This CDR3 region has 17 residues.

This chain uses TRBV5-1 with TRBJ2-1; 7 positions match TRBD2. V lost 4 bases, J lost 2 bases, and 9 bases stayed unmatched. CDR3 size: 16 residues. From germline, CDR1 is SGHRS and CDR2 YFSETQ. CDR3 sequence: CASSPSVAGAYNEQFF. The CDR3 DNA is TGCGCCAGCAGCCCATCCGTGGCGGGGGCCTACAATGAGCAGTTCTTC.

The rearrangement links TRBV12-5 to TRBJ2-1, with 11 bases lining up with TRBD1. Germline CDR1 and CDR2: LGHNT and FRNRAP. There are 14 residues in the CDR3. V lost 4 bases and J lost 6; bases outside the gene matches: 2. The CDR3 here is CASGSGQGVNEQFF. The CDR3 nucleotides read TGTGCTAGTGGTTCGGGACAGGGGGTCAATGAGCAGTTCTTC.

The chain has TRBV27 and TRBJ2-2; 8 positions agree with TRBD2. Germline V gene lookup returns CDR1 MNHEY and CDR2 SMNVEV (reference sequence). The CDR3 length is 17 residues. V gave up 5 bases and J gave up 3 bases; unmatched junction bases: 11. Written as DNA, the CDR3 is TGTGCCAGCAGTCCACGGATAGCGGGAATGCACACCGGGGAGCTGTTTTTT. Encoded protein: CASSPRIAGMHTGELFF.

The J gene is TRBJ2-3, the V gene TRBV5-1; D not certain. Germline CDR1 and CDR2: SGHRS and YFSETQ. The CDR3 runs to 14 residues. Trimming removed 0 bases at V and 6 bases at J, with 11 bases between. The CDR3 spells CASSLAQFSDTQYF. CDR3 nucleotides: TGCGCCAGCAGCTTGGCCCAGTTCTCGGATACGCAGTATTTT.

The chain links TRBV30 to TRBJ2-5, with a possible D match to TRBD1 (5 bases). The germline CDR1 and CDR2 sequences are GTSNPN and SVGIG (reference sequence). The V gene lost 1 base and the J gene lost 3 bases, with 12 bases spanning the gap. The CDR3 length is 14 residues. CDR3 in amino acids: CAWSAGANKETQYF. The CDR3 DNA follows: TGTGCCTGGAGTGCTGGGGCCAACAAAGAGACCCAGTACTTC.

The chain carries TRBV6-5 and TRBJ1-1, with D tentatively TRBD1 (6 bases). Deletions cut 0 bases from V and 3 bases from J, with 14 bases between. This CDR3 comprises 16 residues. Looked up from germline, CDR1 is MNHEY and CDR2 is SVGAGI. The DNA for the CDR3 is TGTGCCAGCAGTTACTCGGGACAACCTCTGGACACTGAAGCTTTCTTT. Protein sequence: CASSYSGQPLDTEAFF.

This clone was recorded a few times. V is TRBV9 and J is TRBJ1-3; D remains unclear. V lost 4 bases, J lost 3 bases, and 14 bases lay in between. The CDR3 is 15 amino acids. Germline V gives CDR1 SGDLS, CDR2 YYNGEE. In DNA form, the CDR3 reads TGTGCCAGCAGCCCAATTGCTTCGGGTGGAAACACCATATATTTT. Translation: CASSPIASGGNTIYF.

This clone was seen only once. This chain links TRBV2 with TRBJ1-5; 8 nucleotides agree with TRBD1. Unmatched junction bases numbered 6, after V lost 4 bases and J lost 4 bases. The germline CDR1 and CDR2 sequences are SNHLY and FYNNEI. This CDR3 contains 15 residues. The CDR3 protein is CASSGVRGLNQPQHF. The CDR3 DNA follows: TGTGCCAGCAGTGGTGTCAGGGGGCTTAATCAGCCCCAGCATTTT.

The DNA for the CDR3 is TGTGCCAGCAGCTCCTCGTCGGATGGCTACACCTTC. This codes for CASSSSSDGYTF. The V and J genes are TRBV6-6 and TRBJ1-2; D gene unclear. Germline V gene data show CDR1 as MNHNY and CDR2 as SVGAGI (reference sequence). This CDR3 region has 12 residues. V was pared by 6 bases and J by 6 bases, with 11 bases between.

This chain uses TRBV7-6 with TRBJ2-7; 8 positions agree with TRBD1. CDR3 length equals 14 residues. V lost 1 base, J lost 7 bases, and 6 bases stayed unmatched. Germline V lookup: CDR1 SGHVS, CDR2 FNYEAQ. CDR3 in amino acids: CASSLGQGAGEQYF. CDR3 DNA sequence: TGTGCCAGCAGCTTAGGGCAGGGGGCGGGGGAGCAGTACTTC.

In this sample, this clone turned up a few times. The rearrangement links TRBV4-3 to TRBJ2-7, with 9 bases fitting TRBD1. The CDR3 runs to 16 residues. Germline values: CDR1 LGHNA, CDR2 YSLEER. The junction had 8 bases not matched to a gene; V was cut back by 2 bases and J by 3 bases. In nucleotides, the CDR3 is TGCGCCAGCAGCCAATTTGCGGCGGGACAGGGCTACGAGCAGTACTTC. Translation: CASSQFAAGQGYEQYF.

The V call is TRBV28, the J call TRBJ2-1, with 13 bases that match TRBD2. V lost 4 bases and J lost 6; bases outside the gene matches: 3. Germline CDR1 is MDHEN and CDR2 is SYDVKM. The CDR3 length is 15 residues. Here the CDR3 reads CASSSGTSGVNEQFF. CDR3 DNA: TGTGCCAGCAGTTCGGGGACTAGCGGGGTCAATGAGCAGTTCTTC.

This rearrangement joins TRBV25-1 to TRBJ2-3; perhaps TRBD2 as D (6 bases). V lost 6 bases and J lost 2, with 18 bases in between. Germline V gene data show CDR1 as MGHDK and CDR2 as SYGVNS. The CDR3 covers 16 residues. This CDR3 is CASRPSSGRFTDTQYF. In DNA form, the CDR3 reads TGTGCCAGCAGGCCTTCGAGCGGGCGATTCACAGATACGCAGTATTTT.

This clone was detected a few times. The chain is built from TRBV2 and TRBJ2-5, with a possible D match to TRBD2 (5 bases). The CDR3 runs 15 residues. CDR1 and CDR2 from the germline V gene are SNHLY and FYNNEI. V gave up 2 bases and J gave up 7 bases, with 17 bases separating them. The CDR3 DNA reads TGTGCCAGCAGTGAATGGGCAGGTCCTCGGGGGACCCAGTACTTC. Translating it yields CASSEWAGPRGTQYF.

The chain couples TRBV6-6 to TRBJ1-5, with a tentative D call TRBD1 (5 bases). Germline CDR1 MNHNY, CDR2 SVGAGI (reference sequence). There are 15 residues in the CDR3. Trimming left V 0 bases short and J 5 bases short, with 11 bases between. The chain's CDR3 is CASSYSGREHQPQHF. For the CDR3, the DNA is TGTGCCAGCAGTTACTCTGGCAGGGAACATCAGCCCCAGCATTTT.